This TCR beta chain is from a study of T cell repertoires in aging, cancer and after chemotherapy. Notes on the study in general: Compared with age-matched healthy donors, untreated hematological or solid cancer patients showed higher blood TCR clonality.

A note on this clonotype: What it recognizes is unknown.

CDR1 DFQATT and CDR2 SNEGSKA come from the germline V gene (reference sequence). The CDR3 extends over 13 amino acids. V shed 5 bases and J 5 bases; nucleotides not matched to a gene: 5. The template was genomic DNA from peripheral blood, not RNA. A mixed TRB-A/B primer pool amplified rearranged TRB by multiplex touch-down PCR. TCRdb recomputed calls from the multiplex PCR reads with MiXCR, one row per CDR3 protein. The sample has 3,500 to 4,500 distinct CDR3 sequences, 64% seen once. The chain carries TRBV20-1 and TRBJ2-7; TRBD1 aligns across 11 bases. The sequencing sample was made of blood. The clonotype comes from a human donor with a solid tumor. The CDR3 here is CSAPGQGDDEQYF. The DNA of the CDR3 is TGCAGTGCTCCGGGACAGGGGGACGACGAGCAGTACTTC.